This T cell receptor beta chain appears in the sequencing data of a study of blood T cell repertoires in COVID-19 (TCRdb year 2020). The study in broad terms: The collaborator samples originated in the United States, Italy and Spain and spanned the acute and convalescent phases of COVID-19. Where HLA class I and class II types were available, the types were taken from metadata supplied by the sample provider, not from assay-based typing. Samples were obtained from the ongoing ImmuneRACE study (first 160 participants) and from about 1,300 subjects provided by 6 global collaborators. The repertoires were released in a freely available public database intended as a resource for research on the immune response to SARS-CoV-2. The material from the prospective study consisted of cDNA or gDNA derived from T cells, B-cell-depleted T cells, or PBMCs. The dataset comprised deeply sampled blood TCRbeta repertoires from subjects exposed to, actively infected with, or recovered from COVID-19. Sample metadata almost always included a de-identified subject ID, COVID-19 status, age in years and sex.

Here is what the overall study found, with its caveats: Clinical and demographic metadata were provided uncurated, with the amount varying by source and participant.

This clone was seen only once. Its antigen specificity is not known. No base quality information exists; no much larger clone differs at one position. The junction shows trimming of 0 bases on V and 1 base on J, plus 12 bases between the germline ends. CDR1 and CDR2, looked up from the germline V gene, are KGHSH and LQKENI. The CDR3 measures 16 amino acids from cysteine to phenylalanine. Only the CDR3 portion is preserved as DNA: 48 bases, with reading frame beginning at the first base. Participants in the prospective study were aged roughly 18 to 89 years, lived in some 24 United States geographic areas, and enrolled through a virtual design. Cohort assignment in the prospective study relied on participant-reported clinical history from a screening survey and a study questionnaire. For ImmuneRACE Cohort 3, a participant was defined as recovered based on two consecutive negative NP/OP PCR tests, clearance by a healthcare professional, or resolution of symptoms. Each participant in the prospective study had whole blood, serum and a nasopharyngeal or oropharyngeal swab collected by mobile phlebotomists. Over a 2-month period, participants in the prospective study had the option of providing additional blood draws and questionnaires. Blood samples from the prospective study were shipped frozen or at room temperature prior to DNA extraction.

TCRbeta CDR3 regions were amplified from genomic DNA using the immunoSEQ Assay, a bias-controlled multiplex PCR. In the paper's pipeline: The number of nucleated cells in each sample was estimated from the amplification of reference gene primers within the assay. Sequence reads were collapsed and filtered to measure the absolute abundance of every unique TCRbeta CDR3 rearrangement. For each sample, productive Simpson clonality was calculated as the square root of Simpson's diversity index over productive rearrangements. TCRdb re-hosts the immuneACCESS table, in-frame sequences only. Its copies lack some clones; in the studies checked, an unresolved V gene accounts for under half of them, and the cause for the rest is not known. V, J and clone size were drawn from that table, and D and trimming were deduced from the DNA. In this sample the table shows 150,000 to 200,000 clones, 60% to 80% of which occur a single time. The ten top clones hold around 15% of the sample.

What was sequenced was PBMCs or T cells enriched from blood (not recorded which). This sequence was found in a woman in her fifties or sixties who had recovered from COVID-19. Here the chain combines TRBV18 and TRBJ1-1; possibly the D gene is TRBD1, per 5 matching bases. The CDR3 reads CASSPPNMGGNTEAFF. At the DNA level, the sequence is TGTGCCAGCTCACCACCGAATATGGGGGGGAACACTGAAGCTTTCTTT.